The source of this T cell receptor beta chain is a study of T cell clones after liver transplantation. The wider study: A pre-transplant mixed lymphocyte reaction with TCRbeta sequencing defined graft-donor-reactive clones followed in post-transplant blood.

Method: immunoSEQ multiplex PCR; TCRdb's copy keeps in-frame clones and lacks some. The sample includes 75,000 to 85,000 clones, approximately 87% seen only once; the top ten take 2.8%. The CDR3 length is 14 residues. CDR1 and CDR2 (germline): MNHEY, SVGAGI. V lost 6 bases and J lost 4; bases outside the gene matches: 8. The chain couples TRBV6-5 to TRBJ1-1, with 7 bases lining up with TRBD1. The origin of this receptor is a human patient who received a liver transplant. Some T cells may have originated in the graft donor. Sample: CD4+ T cells from blood, taken at the 22-month timepoint. The CDR3 sequence: CASRSDREVTEAFF. The CDR3 nucleotides read TGTGCCAGCAGAAGCGACAGGGAAGTCACTGAAGCTTTCTTT.